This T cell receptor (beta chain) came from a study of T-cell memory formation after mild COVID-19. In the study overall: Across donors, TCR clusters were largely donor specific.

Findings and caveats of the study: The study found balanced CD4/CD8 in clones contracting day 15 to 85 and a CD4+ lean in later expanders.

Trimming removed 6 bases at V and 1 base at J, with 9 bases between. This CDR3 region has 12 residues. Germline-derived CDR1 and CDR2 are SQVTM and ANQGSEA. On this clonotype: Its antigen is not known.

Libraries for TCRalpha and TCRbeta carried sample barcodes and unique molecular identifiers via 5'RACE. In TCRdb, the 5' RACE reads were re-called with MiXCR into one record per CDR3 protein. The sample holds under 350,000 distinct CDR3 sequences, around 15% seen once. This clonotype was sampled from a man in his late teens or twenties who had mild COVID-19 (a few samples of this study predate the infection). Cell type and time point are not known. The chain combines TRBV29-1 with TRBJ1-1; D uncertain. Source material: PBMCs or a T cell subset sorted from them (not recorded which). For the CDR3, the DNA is TGCAGCGTCACTCCAGGGAACACTGAAGCTTTCTTT. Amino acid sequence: CSVTPGNTEAFF.